This TCR beta chain was identified during a study of cytomegalovirus exposure and HLA in healthy donors (dated by TCRdb to about 2017). Turning to the overall study: According to a later analysis, the roughly 120 validation repertoires were produced on the same platform as the 666 repertoires of the first cohort. The study aimed to test whether cataloging public T cell receptors could reveal signatures of past pathogen exposure. Besides the first cohort of 666 subjects, a separate validation cohort made up of 120 different subjects was used. To predict cytomegalovirus infection status, the study brought together high-throughput TCR immunosequencing, statistical association of individual TCRs with disease status, and machine learning.

Cut back by 7 bases and 5 bases, the V and J ends lie 8 bases apart. The CDR3 has 12 amino acids, counting the end cysteine and phenylalanine. The sequence is cut down to CDR3 DNA, 36 bases in frame from base 1. From the germline V gene (reference sequence), CDR1 is LNHDA and CDR2 is SQIVND. The donors were included in the validation cohort of over a hundred subjects, a group kept apart from the approximately 650-subject first cohort. The library was made by the immunoSEQ multiplex PCR assay. Under the source paper's analysis protocol: A statistical classification framework was built to diagnose cytomegalovirus status from the catalog of TCR beta chain sequences. In TCRdb, the immuneACCESS table is reduced to in-frame sequences with V and J assigned. These tables do not hold every clone; where another copy was compared, an unresolved V gene accounts for under half, and the others remain unexplained. The D gene and trimming were derived from the DNA, and the V and J assignments and clone size from that table. Recorded for this sample are 180,000 or so clones; around 87% of them occurred a single time. The ten largest clonotypes hold roughly 1.5% of the sample.

The investigation overall reported the following: A later analysis found that TCRs clustered in the first cohort also tended to co-occur in the 130 or so validation repertoires, with 94% of cluster scores above 0. The study listed 164 TCR beta chains as associated with cytomegalovirus. In both the original and validation cohorts, the classifier was reported to diagnose cytomegalovirus status with high specificity and sensitivity. The validation cohort had no HLA typing available for a later analysis, so co-occurrence within that cohort was assessed over all 120 or so repertoires. Across donors, most TCR sequences were observed very rarely, whereas some public TCRs were present in many individuals. Three of the identified cytomegalovirus-associated TCR beta chains were confirmed in vitro to be specific for cytomegalovirus antigens. It was suggested by the authors that the approach could potentially be generalized to other disease states and immunological phenotypes.

A note on this clone: Which antigen it targets is not known. No base qualities exist here, and no much larger clone lies one base off it.

This sequence originates from a woman aged 25-40 years in good health and CMV-seronegative. The chain is assembled from TRBV19 and TRBJ2-2; TRBD2 is a weak D gene call, 5 bases matching. Source material: PBMCs. The CDR3 reads as follows: CASNPGTGELFF. The nucleotides read TGTGCCAGTAATCCGGGGACCGGGGAGCTGTTTTTT.